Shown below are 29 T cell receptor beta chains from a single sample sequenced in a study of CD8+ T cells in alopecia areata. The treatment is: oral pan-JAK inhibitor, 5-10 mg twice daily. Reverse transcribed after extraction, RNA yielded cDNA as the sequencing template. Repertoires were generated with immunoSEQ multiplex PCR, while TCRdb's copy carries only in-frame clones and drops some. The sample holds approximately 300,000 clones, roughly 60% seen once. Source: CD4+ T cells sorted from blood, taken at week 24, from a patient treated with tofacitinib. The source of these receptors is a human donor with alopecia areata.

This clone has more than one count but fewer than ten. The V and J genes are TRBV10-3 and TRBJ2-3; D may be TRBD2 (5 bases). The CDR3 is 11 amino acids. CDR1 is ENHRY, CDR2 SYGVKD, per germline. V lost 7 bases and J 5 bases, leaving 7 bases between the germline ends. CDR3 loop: CAITEGDTQYF. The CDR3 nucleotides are TGTGCCATCACCGAGGGAGATACGCAGTATTTT.

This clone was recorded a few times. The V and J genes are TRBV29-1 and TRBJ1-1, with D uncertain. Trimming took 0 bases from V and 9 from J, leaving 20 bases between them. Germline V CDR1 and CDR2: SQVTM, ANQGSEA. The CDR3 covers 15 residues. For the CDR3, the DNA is TGCAGCGTTGAAGATCGAAGCTTGAGAAGAGGTAAAGCTTTCTTT. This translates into CSVEDRSLRRGKAFF.

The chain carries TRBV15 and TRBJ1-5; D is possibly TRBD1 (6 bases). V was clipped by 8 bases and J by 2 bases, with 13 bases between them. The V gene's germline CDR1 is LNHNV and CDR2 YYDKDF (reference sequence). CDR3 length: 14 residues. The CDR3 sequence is CATSGEAGNQPQHF. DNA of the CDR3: TGTGCCACCTCAGGGGAGGCTGGCAATCAGCCCCAGCATTTT.

CDR3 DNA: TGTGCCAGCAGCCCCGGACCCAATGGGGGCTACACCTTC. This translates into CASSPGPNGGYTF. V is TRBV28 and J is TRBJ1-2; D ambiguous. V lost 6 bases, J lost 8 bases, and 16 bases lay in between. Germline V gives CDR1 MDHEN, CDR2 SYDVKM. The length of the CDR3 is 13 residues.

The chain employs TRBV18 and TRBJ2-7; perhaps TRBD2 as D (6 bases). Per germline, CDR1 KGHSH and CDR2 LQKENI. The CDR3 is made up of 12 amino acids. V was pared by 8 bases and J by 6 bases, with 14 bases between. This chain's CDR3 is CASSPGEVEQYF. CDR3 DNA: TGTGCCAGCAGCCCTGGGGAGGTCGAGCAGTACTTC.

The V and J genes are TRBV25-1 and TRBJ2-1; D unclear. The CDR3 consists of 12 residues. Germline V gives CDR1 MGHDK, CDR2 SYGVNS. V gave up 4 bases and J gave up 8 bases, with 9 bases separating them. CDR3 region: CASSGLVDEQFF. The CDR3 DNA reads TGTGCCAGCAGTGGTCTAGTCGATGAGCAGTTCTTC.

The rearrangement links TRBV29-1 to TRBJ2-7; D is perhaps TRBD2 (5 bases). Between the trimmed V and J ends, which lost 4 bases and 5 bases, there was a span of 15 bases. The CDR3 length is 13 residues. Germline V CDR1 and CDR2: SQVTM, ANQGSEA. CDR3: CSVVETFGDEQYF. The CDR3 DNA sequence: TGCAGCGTTGTCGAGACCTTCGGGGACGAGCAGTACTTC.

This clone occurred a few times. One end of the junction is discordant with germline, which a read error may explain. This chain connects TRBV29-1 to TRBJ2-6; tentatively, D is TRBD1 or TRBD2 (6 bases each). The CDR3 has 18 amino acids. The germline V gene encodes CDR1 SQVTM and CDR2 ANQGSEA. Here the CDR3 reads CSVQRRAGEYSGANALTF. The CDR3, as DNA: TGCAGCGTCCAGAGGAGGGCAGGGGAATACTCTGGGGCCAACGCCCTGACTTTC.

CDR3: CASSSRLGQAGYGYTF. The CDR3 bases are TGTGCCAGCAGCTCACGCCTGGGGCAGGCGGGCTATGGCTACACCTTC. The chain has TRBV7-2 and TRBJ1-2, with D tentatively TRBD1 (5 bases). Looked up from germline, CDR1 is SGHTA and CDR2 is FQGNSA. With 4 bases removed from V and 4 bases from J, the gap between germline ends came to 19 bases. This CDR3 has 16 residues.

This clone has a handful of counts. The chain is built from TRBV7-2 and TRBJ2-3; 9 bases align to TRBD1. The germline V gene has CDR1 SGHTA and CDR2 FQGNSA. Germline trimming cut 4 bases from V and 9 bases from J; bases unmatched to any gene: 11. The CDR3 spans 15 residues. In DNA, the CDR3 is TGTGCCAGCAGCTCCGGACAGGGGTTCACGCGGACGCAGTATTTT. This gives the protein CASSSGQGFTRTQYF. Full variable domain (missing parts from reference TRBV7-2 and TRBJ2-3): GAGVSQSPSNKVTEKGKDVELRCDPISGHTALYWYRQSLGQGLEFLIYFQGNSAPDKSGLPSDRFSAERTGGSVSTLTIQRTQQEDSAVYLCASSSGQGFTRTQYFGPGTRLTVL.

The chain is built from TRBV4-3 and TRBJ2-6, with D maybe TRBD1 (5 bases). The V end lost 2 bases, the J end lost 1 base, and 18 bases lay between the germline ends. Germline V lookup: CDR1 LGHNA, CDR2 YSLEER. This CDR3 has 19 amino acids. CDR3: CASSQYGVRAGSGANVLTF. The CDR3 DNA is TGCGCCAGCAGCCAATATGGGGTCAGGGCCGGGTCTGGGGCCAACGTCCTGACTTTC.

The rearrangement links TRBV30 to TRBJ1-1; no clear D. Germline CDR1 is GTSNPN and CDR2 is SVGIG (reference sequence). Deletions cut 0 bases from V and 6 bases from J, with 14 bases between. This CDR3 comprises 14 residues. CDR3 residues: CAWSVQGQRAEAFF. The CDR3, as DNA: TGTGCCTGGAGTGTACAAGGGCAACGCGCTGAAGCTTTCTTT.

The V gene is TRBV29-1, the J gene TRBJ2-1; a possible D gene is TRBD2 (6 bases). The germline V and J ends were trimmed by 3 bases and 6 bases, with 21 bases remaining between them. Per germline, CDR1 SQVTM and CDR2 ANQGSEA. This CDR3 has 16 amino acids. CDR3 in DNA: TGCAGCGTTGACACTTCGGACATAGTGGGGGGCAATGAGCAGTTCTTC. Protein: CSVDTSDIVGGNEQFF.

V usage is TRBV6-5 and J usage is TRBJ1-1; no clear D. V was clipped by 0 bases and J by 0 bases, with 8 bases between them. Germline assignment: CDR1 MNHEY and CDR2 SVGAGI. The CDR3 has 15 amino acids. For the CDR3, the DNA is TGTGCCAGCAGTTACTCTGGAGTTCTGAACACTGAAGCTTTCTTT. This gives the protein CASSYSGVLNTEAFF.

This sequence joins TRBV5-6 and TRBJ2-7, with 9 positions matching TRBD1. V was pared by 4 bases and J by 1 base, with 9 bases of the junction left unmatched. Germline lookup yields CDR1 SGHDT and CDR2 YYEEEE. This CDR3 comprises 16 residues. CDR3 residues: CASSKLFGTGSYEQYF. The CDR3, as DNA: TGTGCCAGCAGCAAGTTGTTCGGGACAGGGTCCTACGAGCAGTACTTC.

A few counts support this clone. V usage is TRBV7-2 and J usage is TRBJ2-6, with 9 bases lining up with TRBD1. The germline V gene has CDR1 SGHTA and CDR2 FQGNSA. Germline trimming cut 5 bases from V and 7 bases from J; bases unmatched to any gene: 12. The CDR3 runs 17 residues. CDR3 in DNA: TGTGCCAGCAGCCAGGCACCCCCGGGACAGGGAGCCAACGTCCTGACTTTC. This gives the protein CASSQAPPGQGANVLTF.

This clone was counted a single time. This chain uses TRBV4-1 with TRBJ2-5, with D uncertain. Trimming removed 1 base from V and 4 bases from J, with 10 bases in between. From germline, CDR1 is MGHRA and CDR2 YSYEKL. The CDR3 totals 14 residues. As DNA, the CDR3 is TGCGCCAGCAGCCAAGGGGCAGGTGGAGAGACCCAGTACTTC. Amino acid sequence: CASSQGAGGETQYF.

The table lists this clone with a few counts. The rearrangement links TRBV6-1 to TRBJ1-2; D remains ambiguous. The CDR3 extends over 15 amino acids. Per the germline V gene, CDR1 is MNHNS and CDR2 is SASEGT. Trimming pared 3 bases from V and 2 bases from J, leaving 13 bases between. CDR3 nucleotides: TGTGCCAGCAGTGAGGAGCCGGGCCAGAACTATGGCTACACCTTC. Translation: CASSEEPGQNYGYTF.

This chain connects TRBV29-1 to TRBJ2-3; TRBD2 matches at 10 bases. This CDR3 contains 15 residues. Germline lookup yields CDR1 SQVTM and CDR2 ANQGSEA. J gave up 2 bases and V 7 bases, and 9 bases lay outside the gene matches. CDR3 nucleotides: TGCAGCGCTGGCGCCGGGACTAGCGCCACAGATACGCAGTATTTT. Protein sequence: CSAGAGTSATDTQYF.

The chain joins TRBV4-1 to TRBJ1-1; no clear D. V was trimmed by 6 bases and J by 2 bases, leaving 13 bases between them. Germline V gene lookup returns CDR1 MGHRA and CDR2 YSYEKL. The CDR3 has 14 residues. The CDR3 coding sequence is TGCGCCAGCAGGGAGATAGAACGAAACACTGAAGCTTTCTTT. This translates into CASREIERNTEAFF.

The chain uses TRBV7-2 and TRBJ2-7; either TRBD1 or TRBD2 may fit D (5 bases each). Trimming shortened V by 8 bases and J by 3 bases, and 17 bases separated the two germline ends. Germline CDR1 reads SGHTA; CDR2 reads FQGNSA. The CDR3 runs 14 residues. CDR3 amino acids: CASRAGPGFYEQYF. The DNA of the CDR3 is TGTGCCAGCCGCGCGGGCCCAGGGTTCTACGAGCAGTACTTC.

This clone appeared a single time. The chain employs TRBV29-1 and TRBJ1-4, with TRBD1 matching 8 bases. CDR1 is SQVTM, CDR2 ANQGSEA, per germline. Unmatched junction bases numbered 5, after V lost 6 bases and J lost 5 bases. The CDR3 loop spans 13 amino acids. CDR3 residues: CSVSTGANEKLFF. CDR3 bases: TGCAGCGTATCGACAGGGGCGAATGAAAAACTGTTTTTT.

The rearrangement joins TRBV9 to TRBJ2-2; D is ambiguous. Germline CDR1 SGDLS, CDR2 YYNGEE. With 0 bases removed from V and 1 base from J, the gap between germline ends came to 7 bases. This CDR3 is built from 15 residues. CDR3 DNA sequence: TGTGCCAGCAGCGTAGAAGTTCTGAACACCGGGGAGCTGTTTTTT. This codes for CASSVEVLNTGELFF. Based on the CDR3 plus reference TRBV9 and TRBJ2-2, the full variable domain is DSGVTQTPKHLITATGQRVTLRCSPRSGDLSVYWYQQSLDQGLQFLIQYYNGEERAKGNILERFSAQQFPDLHSELNLSSLELGDSALYFCASSVEVLNTGELFFGEGSRLTVL.

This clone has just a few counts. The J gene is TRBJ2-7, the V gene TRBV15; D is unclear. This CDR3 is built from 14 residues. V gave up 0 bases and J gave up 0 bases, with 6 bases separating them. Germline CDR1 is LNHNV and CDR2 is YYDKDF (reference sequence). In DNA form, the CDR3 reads TGTGCCACCAGCAGAGATTTAAGCTCCTACGAGCAGTACTTC. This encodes CATSRDLSSYEQYF.

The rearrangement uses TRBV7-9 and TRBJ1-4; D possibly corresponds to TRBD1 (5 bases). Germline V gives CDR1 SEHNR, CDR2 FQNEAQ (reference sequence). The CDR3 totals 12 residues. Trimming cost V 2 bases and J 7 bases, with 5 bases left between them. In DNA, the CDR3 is TGTGCCAGCAGCTTAAGGGGTGAAAAACTGTTTTTT. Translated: CASSLRGEKLFF.

The CDR3 here is CASSWGQGARNEQFF. The DNA for the CDR3 is TGCGCCAGCAGCTGGGGACAGGGGGCGAGGAATGAGCAGTTCTTC. V usage is TRBV5-1 and J usage is TRBJ2-1; TRBD1 agrees at 12 bases. The CDR3 has 15 residues. Germline CDR1 SGHRS, CDR2 YFSETQ. V shed 3 bases, J shed 7 bases, and the junction held 5 bases outside the gene matches.

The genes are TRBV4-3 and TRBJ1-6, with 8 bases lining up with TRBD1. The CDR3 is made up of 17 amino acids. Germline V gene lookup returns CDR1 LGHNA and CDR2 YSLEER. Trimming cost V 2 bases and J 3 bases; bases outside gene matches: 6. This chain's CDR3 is CASSQRTGSDYNSPLHF. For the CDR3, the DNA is TGCGCCAGCAGCCAAAGGACAGGGTCGGACTATAATTCACCCCTCCACTTT.

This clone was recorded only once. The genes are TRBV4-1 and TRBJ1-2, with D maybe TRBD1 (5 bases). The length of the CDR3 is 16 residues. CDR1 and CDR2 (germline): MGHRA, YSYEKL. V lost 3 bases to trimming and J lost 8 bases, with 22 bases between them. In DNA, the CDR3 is TGCGCCAGCAGCCAGCCCAGACAGTCGAAGGGAGAAGGCTACACCTTC. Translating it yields CASSQPRQSKGEGYTF.

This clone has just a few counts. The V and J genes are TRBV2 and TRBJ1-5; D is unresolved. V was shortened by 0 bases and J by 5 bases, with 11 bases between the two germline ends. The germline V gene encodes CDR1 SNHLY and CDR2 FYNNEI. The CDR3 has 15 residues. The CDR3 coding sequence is TGTGCCAGCAGTGAAGCTCGGACTAGGGATCAGCCCCAGCATTTT. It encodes CASSEARTRDQPQHF.